This T cell receptor beta chain was documented in a study of regulatory T cells in long-lasting Graves disease. Time point: newly diagnosed GD, antithyroid drugs for less than 3 months. After RNA was extracted from PBMCs, the TCR library was made from it. This clonotype came up many times. Its specificity is not known. Findings and limits, study-wide: With a small sample size, accuracy may have been reduced.

The CDR3 spans 15 residues. V lost 5 bases and J lost 0; bases outside the gene matches: 4. Germline V CDR1 and CDR2: SGDLS, YYNGEE. To make TCR beta libraries, researchers used iRepertoire HTBI primers and Arm-PCR of CDR3 regions. MiXCR, run by TCRdb on the multiplex PCR reads, gives a single entry per CDR3 protein. The sample yields about 430,000 distinct CDR3 sequences, around 16% seen once. This same sample was also part of a study on T cells in Graves' hyperthyroidism and ophthalmopathy. That work states: HTBI primers were the set used in a first-round RT-PCR of the TCR CDR3. Blood also held most thyroid clonotypes expanded beyond 0.001.

This chain joins TRBV9 and TRBJ2-2, with TRBD1 identical over 7 bases. This receptor was taken from a woman aged 40 to 49 with Graves disease. This specimen was peripheral blood mononuclear cells (PBMCs), taken at new diagnosis, from a patient treated with antithyroid drugs. CDR3 protein: CASRAGTANTGELFF. The CDR3 DNA follows: TGTGCCAGCAGGGCCGGGACAGCGAACACCGGGGAGCTGTTTTTT.